This TCR beta chain stems from a study of T cell repertoires and HLA-DP antigens. At the level of the study: DNA input averaged 218.4 ng in sorted CD137+CD4+ and roughly 1.2 ug in pre-culture CD4+.

Some clones are missing from TCRdb's copy, which holds only in-frame ones; the method was immunoSEQ multiplex PCR. Of 90,000 to 130,000 clones in the sample, over 90% were seen once. On this clone: Its antigen remains unidentified.

Study-level findings and limits: Total CD4+ responders were stimulated by HeLa antigen-presenting cells. Against one allele, clones undetected before culture averaged 36.3%; against the other, under 65%.

The CDR3 runs 13 residues. Germline values: CDR1 KGHSH, CDR2 LQKENI. Deletions cut 3 bases from V and 3 bases from J, with 9 bases between. Untouched CD4+ T cells were isolated by negative selection, averaging roughly 98% purity. The clonotype originates from a young woman in good health and CMV-seronegative. The V and J genes are TRBV18 and TRBJ2-7, with D possibly TRBD1 on 5 matching bases. The sequencing input was CD4+ T cells from PBMCs. As DNA, the CDR3 is TGTGCCAGCTCACCGGGCAGGGACTACGAGCAGTACTTC. Protein: CASSPGRDYEQYF.